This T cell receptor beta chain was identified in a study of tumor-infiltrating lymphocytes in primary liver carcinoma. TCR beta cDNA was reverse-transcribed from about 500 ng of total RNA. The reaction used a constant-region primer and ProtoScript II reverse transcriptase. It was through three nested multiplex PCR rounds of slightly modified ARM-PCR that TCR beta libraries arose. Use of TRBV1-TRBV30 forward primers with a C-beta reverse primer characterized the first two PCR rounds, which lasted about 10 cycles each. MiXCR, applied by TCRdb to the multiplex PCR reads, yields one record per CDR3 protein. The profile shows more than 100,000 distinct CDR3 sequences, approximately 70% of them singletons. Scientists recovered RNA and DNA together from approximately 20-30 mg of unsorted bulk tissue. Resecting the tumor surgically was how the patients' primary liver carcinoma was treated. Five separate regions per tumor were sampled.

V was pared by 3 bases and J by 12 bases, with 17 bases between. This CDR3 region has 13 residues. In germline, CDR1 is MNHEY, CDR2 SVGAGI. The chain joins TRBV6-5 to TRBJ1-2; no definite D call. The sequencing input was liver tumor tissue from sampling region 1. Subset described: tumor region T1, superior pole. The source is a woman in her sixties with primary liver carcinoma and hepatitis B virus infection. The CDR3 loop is CASSYGTHDGNTF. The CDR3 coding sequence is TGTGCCAGCAGTTATGGAACGCACGATGGAAACACCTTC.